Below, 24 T cell receptor beta chains from the same sample are listed, as sequenced in a study of CD8 T cells in ankylosing spondylitis. TCRdb processed the 5' RACE reads anew with MiXCR; each CDR3 protein has one entry. Seen here are some 140,000 distinct CDR3 sequences, roughly 8% observed once, and the top ten hold more than 7%. Sequenced material: synovial fluid, either unsorted or a sorted T cell fraction (not recorded which). Every receptor here comes from a male donor with ankylosing spondylitis.

This sequence joins TRBV20-1 and TRBJ2-1, with D perhaps TRBD1 or TRBD2 (5 bases each). The CDR3 totals 13 residues. Trimming shortened V by 6 bases and J by 7 bases, and 16 bases separated the two germline ends. In germline, CDR1 is DFQATT, CDR2 SNEGSKA (reference sequence). For the CDR3, the DNA is TGCAGTGCCGAGGGGAGCCTGTGGAATGAGCAGTTCTTC. Translated, it gives CSAEGSLWNEQFF.

The V call is TRBV30, the J call TRBJ1-2, with TRBD1 as a possible D gene (5 bases). This CDR3 comprises 17 residues. The germline V gene has CDR1 GTSNPN and CDR2 SVGIG (reference sequence). V dropped 0 bases and J dropped 2 bases, with 19 bases sitting between them. This CDR3 reads CAWSVRSGGWVNYGYTF. The CDR3 bases are TGTGCCTGGAGTGTACGGAGCGGGGGTTGGGTGAACTATGGCTACACCTTC.

This clonotype was counted at least ten times. The chain carries TRBV20-1 and TRBJ1-2, with D unclear. Germline V gives CDR1 DFQATT, CDR2 SNEGSKA (reference sequence). The CDR3 loop spans 13 amino acids. Trimming took 3 bases from V and 8 from J, leaving 16 bases between them. CDR3 region: CSARWAPGTGYTF. The CDR3 DNA reads TGCAGTGCTAGGTGGGCCCCCGGAACGGGCTACACCTTC.

This clonotype was counted many times. This CDR3 reads CASSLTRGGEAFF. The DNA of the CDR3 is TGTGCCAGCAGCCTAACCCGGGGGGGCGAAGCTTTCTTT. The genes are TRBV3-1 and TRBJ1-1; a possible D gene is TRBD1 (6 bases). The CDR3 runs to 13 residues. Deletions cut 4 bases from V and 8 bases from J, with 14 bases between. Germline V gives CDR1 LGHDT, CDR2 YNNKEL (reference sequence).

This clonotype has only a few counts. The chain links TRBV24-1 to TRBJ2-5; 7 bases align to TRBD1. J was trimmed by 7 bases and V by 3 bases; bases with no gene match: 10. The CDR3 spans 15 residues. Germline V gene sequence: CDR1 KGHDR, CDR2 SFDVKD. The CDR3 DNA sequence: TGTGCCACCAGTGATCCGAAGACAGGGATAGGGACCCAGTACTTC. Amino acid sequence: CATSDPKTGIGTQYF.

This clonotype appeared many times. The CDR3 DNA is TGCGCCAGCAGCCCTGCAGGGAACTATGGCTACACCTTC. Protein product: CASSPAGNYGYTF. V is TRBV5-1 and J is TRBJ1-2; tentative D call: TRBD1 (5 bases). The CDR3 runs 13 residues. Germline assignment: CDR1 SGHRS and CDR2 YFSETQ. Trimming cost V 4 bases and J 2 bases, with 9 bases left between them.

In its sample, this clonotype was seen many times. The chain is built from TRBV4-3 and TRBJ1-1; tentatively, D is TRBD1 (5 bases). The CDR3 has 18 residues. Trimming stripped 0 bases from V and 4 bases from J, with 21 bases between. Germline loops: CDR1 LGHNA, CDR2 YSLEER. In DNA form, the CDR3 reads TGCGCCAGCAGCCAAGAAGGATTGGGGGTTCAGGTCGCCACTGAAGCTTTCTTT. Amino acid sequence: CASSQEGLGVQVATEAFF.

This clonotype was observed a handful of times. The chain has TRBV20-1 and TRBJ2-1, with 10 bases that match TRBD2. Looked up from germline, CDR1 is DFQATT and CDR2 is SNEGSKA (reference sequence). This CDR3 spans 16 amino acids. Trimming removed 6 bases from V and 0 bases from J; junction bases left unmatched: 8. The DNA of the CDR3 is TGCAGTGCCCCCACTAGCGGGGTTATCTCCTACAATGAGCAGTTCTTC. It yields the protein CSAPTSGVISYNEQFF.

This clonotype was picked up many times. J is TRBJ1-5 and V is TRBV6-1; 7 bases match TRBD1. The germline gives CDR1 MNHNS, CDR2 SASEGT. The CDR3 contains 13 residues. The junction had 2 bases not matched to a gene; V was cut back by 6 bases and J by 3 bases. Here the CDR3 reads CASRDRYNQPQHF. The CDR3 DNA follows: TGTGCCAGCAGGGACAGGTACAATCAGCCCCAGCATTTT.

This clonotype rates as medium-sized (0.01 to 0.1%). The chain has TRBV4-3 and TRBJ2-1; the match to TRBD2 covers 8 bases. Trimming at V came to 1 base and at J to 10 bases, leaving 6 bases not matched to a gene. CDR3 size: 14 residues. The germline gives CDR1 LGHNA, CDR2 YSLEER. For the CDR3, the DNA is TGCGCCAGCAGCCAAGCCGGGAGGGGAGGAGAGCAGTTCTTC. Translated: CASSQAGRGGEQFF.

The rearrangement links TRBV20-1 to TRBJ1-1; D may be TRBD1 (6 bases). Trimming took off 0 bases at V and 6 bases at J, with 11 bases between the two ends. The CDR3 has 13 residues. CDR1 DFQATT and CDR2 SNEGSKA come from the germline V gene (reference sequence). The CDR3 spells CSARDHRAAEAFF. DNA for the CDR3: TGCAGTGCTAGAGATCACAGGGCCGCTGAAGCTTTCTTT.

This clonotype was seen a few times. J is TRBJ2-2 and V is TRBV20-1; D remains ambiguous. CDR3 length equals 16 residues. Per the germline V gene, CDR1 is DFQATT and CDR2 is SNEGSKA (reference sequence). Between the trimmed V and J ends, which lost 0 bases and 1 base, there was a span of 12 bases. The CDR3 nucleotides read TGCAGTGCTAGAGATTCGAGGAGAGTGAACACCGGGGAGCTGTTTTTT. Translating it yields CSARDSRRVNTGELFF.

With respect to this clonotype: Germline and junction disagree at one end, which may indicate a read error. V gene TRBV20-1 combines with J gene TRBJ2-5; 11 bases agree with TRBD2. Germline CDR1 and CDR2: DFQATT and SNEGSKA (reference sequence). The length of the CDR3 is 15 residues. The CDR3 is CSTRPSGRRGETQYF. Written as DNA, the CDR3 is TGCAGTACTAGGCCTAGCGGGAGGCGAGGCGAGACCCAGTACTTC.

This chain uses TRBV5-1 with TRBJ2-7; tentatively, D is TRBD1 or TRBD2 (6 bases each). CDR1 and CDR2 (germline): SGHRS, YFSETQ. The CDR3 runs 14 residues. V shed 4 bases and J shed 6 bases, with 17 bases lying between them. DNA of the CDR3: TGCGCCAGCAGCGGCTTAGCGGAGGGGGGCGAGCAGTACTTC. Translated, it gives CASSGLAEGGEQYF.

The rearrangement joins TRBV7-9 to TRBJ2-5; possible D gene TRBD1, 5 bases. The CDR3 extends over 15 amino acids. Trimming cost V 5 bases and J 1 base, with 14 bases left between them. Germline V gene sequence: CDR1 SEHNR, CDR2 FQNEAQ (reference sequence). This CDR3 is CASSQDRMSQETQYF. The CDR3, as DNA: TGTGCCAGCAGCCAAGACAGAATGAGCCAAGAGACCCAGTACTTC. The complete variable domain, with remaining parts taken from reference TRBV7-9 and TRBJ2-5, reads DTGVSQNPRHKITKRGQNVTFRCDPISEHNRLYWYRQTLGQGPEFLTYFQNEAQLEKSRLLSDRFSAERPKGSFSTLEIQRTEQGDSAMYLCASSQDRMSQETQYFGPGTRLLVL.

In this sample, this clonotype turned up many times. The rearrangement joins TRBV6-5 to TRBJ1-5; D not certain. The V and J ends lost 0 bases and 4 bases respectively, with 4 bases between them. CDR1 is MNHEY and CDR2 is SVGAGI in the germline V gene. CDR3 size: 13 residues. The CDR3 reads CASSYSNNQPQHF. The CDR3 coding sequence is TGTGCCAGCAGTTACTCGAATAATCAGCCCCAGCATTTT.

This chain connects TRBV18 to TRBJ1-6; 7 bases align to TRBD1. J gave up 7 bases and V 3 bases, and 15 bases lay outside the gene matches. This CDR3 is 18 amino acids long. The germline V gene has CDR1 KGHSH and CDR2 LQKENI. The CDR3 nucleotides are TGTGCCAGCTCACCCCGACAGGGCGACATTAGTAGGAATTCACCCCTCCACTTT. Translating it yields CASSPRQGDISRNSPLHF.

This clonotype was seen at least ten times. The chain employs TRBV27 and TRBJ2-3; D possibly corresponds to TRBD2 (6 bases). CDR1 MNHEY and CDR2 SMNVEV come from the germline V gene (reference sequence). This CDR3 region has 13 residues. V lost 4 bases, J lost 7 bases, and 12 bases lay in between. This CDR3 is CASSSGVKYTQYF. CDR3 DNA sequence: TGTGCCAGCAGTTCGGGAGTTAAATATACGCAGTATTTT.

This chain joins TRBV27 and TRBJ1-1, with D uncertain. Germline V gene lookup returns CDR1 MNHEY and CDR2 SMNVEV (reference sequence). The CDR3 contains 14 residues. Trimming shortened V by 4 bases and J by 8 bases, and 17 bases separated the two germline ends. In nucleotides, the CDR3 is TGTGCCAGCAGTTCCGGGTCCGGTTTTCTGGAAGCTTTCTTT. This codes for CASSSGSGFLEAFF.

This clonotype showed up just a few times. CDR3 coding DNA: TGTGCCAGCAAGGAAGGGTTCCAGGACCCCGGAAACACCATATATTTT. As protein: CASKEGFQDPGNTIYF. V and J are TRBV7-8 and TRBJ1-3; the D is unclear. V shed 7 bases and J shed 4 bases, with 20 bases lying between them. Germline CDR1 SGHVS, CDR2 FQNEAQ. The CDR3 runs 16 residues.

This clonotype occurred many times. The chain links TRBV20-1 to TRBJ1-1, with a weak D call TRBD1 (6 bases). This CDR3 spans 12 amino acids. CDR1 is DFQATT and CDR2 is SNEGSKA in the germline V gene (reference sequence). Trimming removed 0 bases from V and 4 bases from J, with 6 bases in between. CDR3 nucleotides: TGCAGTGCTAGAGAGGGGGCCACTGAAGCTTTCTTT. Encoded protein: CSAREGATEAFF.

This clonotype was counted at least ten times. The chain joins TRBV2 to TRBJ1-1; no definite D call. The V gene lost 5 bases and the J gene lost 0 bases, with 13 bases spanning the gap. CDR1 is SNHLY, CDR2 FYNNEI, per germline. This CDR3 spans 15 amino acids. The CDR3 DNA follows: TGTGCCAGCAGTTTGAGCTTAGTCCTGAACACTGAAGCTTTCTTT. Amino acids: CASSLSLVLNTEAFF.

This clonotype was detected a few times. This chain connects TRBV20-1 to TRBJ2-5; 11 nucleotides line up with TRBD2. The CDR3 has 13 amino acids. Germline V CDR1 and CDR2: DFQATT, SNEGSKA (reference sequence). V was pared by 8 bases and J by 7 bases, with 9 bases of the junction left unmatched. The CDR3 is CSSETSGVGTQYF. The CDR3 DNA follows: TGCAGTTCGGAGACTAGCGGGGTAGGGACCCAGTACTTC.

This clonotype came up many times. V is TRBV7-2 and J is TRBJ2-7; D unresolved. Trimming took 4 bases from V and 8 from J, leaving 12 bases between them. The CDR3 runs to 12 residues. The germline V gene has CDR1 SGHTA and CDR2 FQGNSA. The CDR3: CASSSLVAKQYF. The DNA of the CDR3 is TGTGCCAGCAGCTCCTTAGTGGCCAAGCAGTACTTC.